This is a list of T cell receptor beta chains from one sample in a study of T cell responses to AZD1222 COVID-19 vaccine. Measured with immunoSEQ multiplex PCR; TCRdb has only the in-frame clones, and not every one. The table records more than 95,000 clones, 88% of them present only once. The specimen comprised peripheral blood, sampled 28 days after the second AZD1222 dose. The receptor set was obtained from an adult who received the AZD1222 COVID-19 vaccine. Each CDR3 is given with its conserved first and last residue. D genes are given only for firm matches. The size entry is marked missing in some rows and otherwise reads once, few, many or a size class.

CDR3 DNA: TGTGCCAGTAGTAGCCCTATGAGAAATCAGCCCCAGCATTTT
CDR3 protein: CASSSPMRNQPQHF
D gene: NA
V gene: TRBV19
clone size: NA
J gene: TRBJ1-5

CDR3 DNA: TGTGCCACCAGCAGAGGGACGAGTACTGAGCAGTTCTTC
CDR3 protein: CATSRGTSTEQFF
D gene: NA
V gene: TRBV15
clone size: NA
J gene: TRBJ2-1

CDR3 DNA: TGTGCCAGCAGCTATTCTAGGGATCAGCCCCAGCATTTT
CDR3 protein: CASSYSRDQPQHF
D gene: NA
V gene: TRBV7-3
clone size: NA
J gene: TRBJ1-5

CDR3 DNA: TGCGCCAGCAGCCAAGTGGGTGGAACTGGGGCCAACGTCCTGACTTTC
CDR3 protein: CASSQVGGTGANVLTF
D gene: NA
V gene: TRBV4-3
clone size: NA
J gene: TRBJ2-6

CDR3 DNA: TGTGCCAGCGGGATCCCGCCTGGGGCCAACGTCCTGACTTTC
CDR3 protein: CASGIPPGANVLTF
D gene: NA
V gene: TRBV28
clone size: NA
J gene: TRBJ2-6

CDR3 DNA: TGCGCCAGCAGCCAAGCGGCCGCGGGACCCGCCGGAGATACGCAGTATTTT
CDR3 protein: CASSQAAAGPAGDTQYF
D gene: NA
V gene: TRBV4-3
clone size: NA
J gene: TRBJ2-3

CDR3 DNA: TGTGCCAGCAGCGTAGGCAGGGGGACCTACGAGCAGTACTTC
CDR3 protein: CASSVGRGTYEQYF
D gene: TRBD1
V gene: TRBV7-9
clone size: NA
J gene: TRBJ2-7

CDR3 DNA: TGTGCCAGCAGTCCCGTGGCGTGGTCTGGAAACACCATATATTTT
CDR3 protein: CASSPVAWSGNTIYF
D gene: NA
V gene: TRBV28
clone size: NA
J gene: TRBJ1-3

CDR3 DNA: TGTGCCAGCAGCCCTCCCGCCCCCCTCTCCTACGAGCAGTACTTC
CDR3 protein: CASSPPAPLSYEQYF
D gene: NA
V gene: TRBV7-9
clone size: NA
J gene: TRBJ2-7

CDR3 DNA: TGTGCCAGCAGCTTACAGGGAGGATGGACCGGGGAGCTGTTTTTT
CDR3 protein: CASSLQGGWTGELFF
D gene: NA
V gene: TRBV11-3
clone size: NA
J gene: TRBJ2-2

CDR3 DNA: TGTGCCAGCAGCATTAGGGTATTGAACACTGAAGCTTTCTTT
CDR3 protein: CASSIRVLNTEAFF
D gene: NA
V gene: TRBV7-8
clone size: NA
J gene: TRBJ1-1

CDR3 DNA: TGTGCCAGCAGTGACAGCGGGGGGGGCGTTGATACGCAGTATTTT
CDR3 protein: CASSDSGGGVDTQYF
D gene: TRBD2
V gene: TRBV6-4
clone size: NA
J gene: TRBJ2-3

CDR3 DNA: TGTGCCAGCTCACCCCCAAATCAGCCCCAGCATTTT
CDR3 protein: CASSPPNQPQHF
D gene: NA
V gene: TRBV18
clone size: NA
J gene: TRBJ1-5

CDR3 DNA: TGTGCCAGCAGCCAAGAGGGTGGTGGGAACACTGAAGCTTTCTTT
CDR3 protein: CASSQEGGGNTEAFF
D gene: NA
V gene: TRBV4-2
clone size: NA
J gene: TRBJ1-1

CDR3 DNA: TGCGCCAGCAGCCAAGGGACTAGCGGAGCAGGGGAGACCCAGTACTTC
CDR3 protein: CASSQGTSGAGETQYF
D gene: TRBD2
V gene: TRBV4-3
clone size: NA
J gene: TRBJ2-5

CDR3 DNA: TGTGCCAGCAGGGAGACGGGGGGCTCGAATACGCAGTATTTT
CDR3 protein: CASRETGGSNTQYF
D gene: NA
V gene: TRBV7-3
clone size: NA
J gene: TRBJ2-3

CDR3 DNA: TGTGCCAGCAGACCTACAGGGAACTCACCCCTCCACTTT
CDR3 protein: CASRPTGNSPLHF
D gene: NA
V gene: TRBV6-2/TRBV6-3
clone size: NA
J gene: TRBJ1-6

CDR3 DNA: TGTGCCAGCAGCTCAATCCGTGGGGGGACTGAAGCTTTCTTT
CDR3 protein: CASSSIRGGTEAFF
D gene: NA
V gene: TRBV11-1
clone size: NA
J gene: TRBJ1-1

CDR3 DNA: TGCGCCAGTACAGGGGCCGCCGACCCCCAGCATTTT
CDR3 protein: CASTGAADPQHF
D gene: TRBD1
V gene: TRBV10-1
clone size: NA
J gene: TRBJ1-5

CDR3 DNA: TGTGCCAGCAGCCGGATGCCTCTACACGAGCAGTACTTC
CDR3 protein: CASSRMPLHEQYF
D gene: NA
V gene: TRBV5-6
clone size: NA
J gene: TRBJ2-7

CDR3 DNA: TGTGCCAGCATGCAGGGGCCTGCAACTAATGAAAAACTGTTTTTT
CDR3 protein: CASMQGPATNEKLFF
D gene: NA
V gene: TRBV6-5
clone size: NA
J gene: TRBJ1-4

CDR3 DNA: TGTGCCAGTAGTACAGGGATTAGAGCTTTCTTT
CDR3 protein: CASSTGIRAFF
D gene: NA
V gene: TRBV19
clone size: once
J gene: TRBJ1-1

CDR3 DNA: TGCGCCAGCAGCCAACCCGGGACGGTCGGGGAGCTGTTTTTT
CDR3 protein: CASSQPGTVGELFF
D gene: NA
V gene: TRBV4-3
clone size: NA
J gene: TRBJ2-2

CDR3 DNA: TGTGCCAGTAGTATTCGGGACTTCTCTGGAAACACCATATATTTT
CDR3 protein: CASSIRDFSGNTIYF
D gene: NA
V gene: TRBV19
clone size: NA
J gene: TRBJ1-3

CDR3 DNA: TGTGCCAGCAGTGACTCGGACAGCAATGAGCAGTTCTTC
CDR3 protein: CASSDSDSNEQFF
D gene: NA
V gene: TRBV6-4
clone size: NA
J gene: TRBJ2-1